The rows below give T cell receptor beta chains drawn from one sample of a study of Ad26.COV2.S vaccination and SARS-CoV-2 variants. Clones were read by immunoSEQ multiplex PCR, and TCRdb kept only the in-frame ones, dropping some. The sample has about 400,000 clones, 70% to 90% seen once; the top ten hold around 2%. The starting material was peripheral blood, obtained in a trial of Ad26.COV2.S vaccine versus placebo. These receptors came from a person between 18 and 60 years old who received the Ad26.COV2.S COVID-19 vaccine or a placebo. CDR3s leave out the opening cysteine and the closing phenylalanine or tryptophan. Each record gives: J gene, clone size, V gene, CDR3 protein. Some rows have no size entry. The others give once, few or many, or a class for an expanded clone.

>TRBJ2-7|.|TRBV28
ASSPPGRGFYEQY
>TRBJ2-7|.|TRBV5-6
ASRQGAAYEQY
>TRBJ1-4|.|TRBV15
ATSSRDIDEKLF
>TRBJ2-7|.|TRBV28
ASSLSRRSGRASGNEQY
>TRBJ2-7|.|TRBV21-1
ASSKATGSSYEQY
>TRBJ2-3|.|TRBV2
ASSEAPGLTDTQY
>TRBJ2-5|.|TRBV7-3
ASSLTGKETQY
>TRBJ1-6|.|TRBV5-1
ASSLVGPNSPLH
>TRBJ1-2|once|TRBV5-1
ASSKGDREGYGYT
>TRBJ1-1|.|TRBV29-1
SVEWVGSSARQAF
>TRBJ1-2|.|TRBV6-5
ASSLNSPRGYT
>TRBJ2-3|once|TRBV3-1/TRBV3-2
ASSLSGRADTQY
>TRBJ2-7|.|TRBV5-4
ASSLGPDRTYEQY
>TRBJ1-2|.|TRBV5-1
ASSSSGGEAYGYT
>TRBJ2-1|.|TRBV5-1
ASSFGQTYNEQF
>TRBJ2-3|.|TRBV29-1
SVRTSGSTDTQY
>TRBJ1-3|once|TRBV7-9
ASSLVSGPSGNTIY
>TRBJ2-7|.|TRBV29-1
SVGQGVSYEQY
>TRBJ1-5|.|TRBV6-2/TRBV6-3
ASSYRGAMGNQPQH
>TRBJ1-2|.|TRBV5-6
ASSWDAALGYT
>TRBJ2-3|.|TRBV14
ASSPDTSGYITDTQY
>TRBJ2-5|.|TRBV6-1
ASSDPAGRRETQY
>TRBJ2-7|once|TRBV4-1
ASRDLLAGDEQY
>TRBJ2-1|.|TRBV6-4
ASSDRAYNEQF
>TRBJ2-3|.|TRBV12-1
ASSPRLAGDTQY
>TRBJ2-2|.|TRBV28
ASTRQPTGELF
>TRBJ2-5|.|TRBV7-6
ASSQRSRETQY
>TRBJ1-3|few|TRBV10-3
ATNTGVDIY
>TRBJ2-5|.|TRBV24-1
ATSDSPEQTQY
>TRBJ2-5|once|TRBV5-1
ASSPGLETQY
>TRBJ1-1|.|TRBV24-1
APRGGLEARDTEAF
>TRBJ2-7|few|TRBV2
ASSGPNTYEQY
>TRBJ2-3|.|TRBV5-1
ASSLLPSGNTDTQY
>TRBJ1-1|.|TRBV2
ASSEVGAIEAF
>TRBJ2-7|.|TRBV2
ASKQGTIYEQY
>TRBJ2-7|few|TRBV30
AWSVNRAYEQY
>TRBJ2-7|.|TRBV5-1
ASRLRRDFYEQY
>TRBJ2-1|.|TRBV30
AWSVSSVNNEQF
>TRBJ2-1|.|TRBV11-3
ASSPRLAGNINEQF
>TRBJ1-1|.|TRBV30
AWRRSLNTEAF